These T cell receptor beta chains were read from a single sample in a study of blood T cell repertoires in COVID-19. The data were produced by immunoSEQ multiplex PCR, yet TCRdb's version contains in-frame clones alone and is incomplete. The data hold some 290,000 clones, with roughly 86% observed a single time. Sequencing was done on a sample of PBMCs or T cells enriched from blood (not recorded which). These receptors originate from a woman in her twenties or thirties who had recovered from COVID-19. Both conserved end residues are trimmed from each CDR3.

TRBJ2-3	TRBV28	ASSPLAVLSTDTQY
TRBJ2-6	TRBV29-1	SAATGQLLSGANVLT
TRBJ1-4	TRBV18	ASSPTGREEKLF
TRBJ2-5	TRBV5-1	ASSSSVETQY
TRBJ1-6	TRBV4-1	ASSHPTPGAGSPLH
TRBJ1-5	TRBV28	ASSLGQGYQPQH
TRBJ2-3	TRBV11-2	ASSLTRSPQDTQY
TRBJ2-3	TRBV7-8	ASSQRTSGSADTQY
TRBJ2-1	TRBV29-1	SVDLSGSSYNEQF
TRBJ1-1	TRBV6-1	ASSDTGRGTEAF
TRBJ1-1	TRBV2	ASSDRDTEAF
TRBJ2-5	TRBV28	ASSPQLVLGETQY
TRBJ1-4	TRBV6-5	ASSVLYGEKLF
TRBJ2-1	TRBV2	GGGVPPPGEQF
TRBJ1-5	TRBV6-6	ASSTPGQGSNQPQH
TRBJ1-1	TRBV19	ASSPGTVNTEAF
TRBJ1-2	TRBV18	ASSPIDPRGSANYGYT
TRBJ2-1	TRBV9	ASSVAAGNSYNEQF
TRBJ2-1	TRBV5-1	ASSFRDREYNEQF
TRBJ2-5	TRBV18	ASSYRQGADQETQY
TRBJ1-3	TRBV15	ATSGTNPDSLGNTIY
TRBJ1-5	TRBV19	ASSNRDRGH
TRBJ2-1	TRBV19	ASSIVGVAVNEQF
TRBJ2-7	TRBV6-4	ASSGTAGLSYEQY
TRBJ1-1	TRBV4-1	ASSQPQDRVNTEAF
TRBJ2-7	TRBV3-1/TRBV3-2	ASSQVAGVYEQY
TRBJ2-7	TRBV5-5	ASSSSSYEQY
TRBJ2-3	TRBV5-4	ASSLMLAGGVVRPDTQY
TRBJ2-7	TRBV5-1	ASSFTGKDYEQY
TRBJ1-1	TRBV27	ASSSAWRTEAF
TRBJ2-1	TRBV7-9	ASNEAGDRQF
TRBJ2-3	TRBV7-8	ASSSTSGRAILSDTQY
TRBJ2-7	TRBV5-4	ASSFGPGLAKEQY
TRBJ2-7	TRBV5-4	ASSLLAGGAYEQY
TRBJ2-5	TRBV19	ASSMLGGETQY
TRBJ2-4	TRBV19	ASKPSGFADIQY
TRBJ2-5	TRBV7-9	ASSLALAGAPYMTQY
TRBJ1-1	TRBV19	ATRRTGENTEAF
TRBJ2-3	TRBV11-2	ASSLYLAGGSDTQY
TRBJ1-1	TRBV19	ASSIGPGLFTEAF
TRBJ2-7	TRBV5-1	ASCGSGDYEQY